This entry lists 25 T cell receptor beta chains sequenced from one sample in a study of OX40 agonist ivuxolimab in advanced cancers. The data were produced by immunoSEQ multiplex PCR, yet TCRdb's version contains in-frame clones alone and is incomplete. The table includes 55,000 to 65,000 clones, about 90% detected once. Sequenced here: CD4+ or CD8+ T cells sorted from blood, sampled in a trial of the OX40 agonist ivuxolimab. These TCRs come from an adult with an advanced solid tumor such as melanoma, head and neck, liver or kidney cancer.

This clone was seen only once. The chain carries TRBV7-2 and TRBJ2-5; D call uncertain. The V gene lost 1 base and the J gene lost 2 bases, with 11 bases spanning the gap. This CDR3 is 15 amino acids long. Germline V lookup: CDR1 SGHTA, CDR2 FQGNSA. For the CDR3, the DNA is TGTGCCAGCAGCTTAGACTGGGCGCGTCAAGAGACCCAGTACTTC. The encoded protein is CASSLDWARQETQYF. Full variable domain (rest looked up from reference TRBV7-2 and TRBJ2-5): GAGVSQSPSNKVTEKGKDVELRCDPISGHTALYWYRQSLGQGLEFLIYFQGNSAPDKSGLPSDRFSAERTGGSVSTLTIQRTQQEDSAVYLCASSLDWARQETQYFGPGTRLLVL.

The chain links TRBV7-6 to TRBJ2-2, with D uncertain. The CDR3 spans 13 residues. CDR1 and CDR2 from the germline V gene are SGHVS and FNYEAQ. Trimming removed 2 bases at V and 1 base at J, with 2 bases between. CDR3 sequence reads: CASSLRNTGELFF. The CDR3 region has the DNA TGTGCCAGCAGCTTAAGGAACACCGGGGAGCTGTTTTTT. Full variable domain (outside the CDR3, taken from reference TRBV7-6 and TRBJ2-2): GAGVSQSPRYKVTKRGQDVALRCDPISGHVSLYWYRQALGQGPEFLTYFNYEAQQDKSGLPNDRFSAERPEGSISTLTIQRTEQRDSAMYRCASSLRNTGELFFGEGSRLTVL.

This clone was detected a few times. The J gene is TRBJ2-5, the V gene TRBV7-2; a possible D gene is TRBD1 (5 bases). In germline, CDR1 is SGHTA, CDR2 FQGNSA. The CDR3 has 13 amino acids. Trimming took 6 bases from V and 4 from J, leaving 12 bases between them. The CDR3 loop reads CASSSGRGETQYF. The CDR3 DNA follows: TGTGCCAGCAGTTCAGGGCGAGGAGAGACCCAGTACTTC.

This chain links TRBV7-2 with TRBJ2-1; TRBD1 aligns across 10 bases. The CDR3 runs to 15 residues. CDR1 and CDR2 (germline): SGHTA, FQGNSA. The V segment lost 5 bases and the J segment 6 bases; nucleotides outside the gene matches: 7. The CDR3 coding sequence is TGTGCCAGCAGCATTCCGGGACAGGGGTTCAATGAGCAGTTCTTC. Amino acid sequence: CASSIPGQGFNEQFF.

This clone was picked up one time. The chain links TRBV18 to TRBJ2-2; TRBD1 agrees at 8 bases. V lost 3 bases and J lost 4; bases outside the gene matches: 7. The CDR3 has 16 residues. The germline V gene has CDR1 KGHSH and CDR2 LQKENI. The CDR3 here is CASSPRQGSGTGELFF. The CDR3 DNA sequence: TGTGCCAGCTCACCCCGACAGGGGTCGGGCACCGGGGAGCTGTTTTTT.

The chain carries TRBV7-8 and TRBJ2-1, with D perhaps TRBD2 (5 bases). Germline loops: CDR1 SGHVS, CDR2 FQNEAQ. The V gene lost 5 bases and the J gene lost 10 bases, with 9 bases spanning the gap. CDR3 length: 11 amino acids. The CDR3 loop is CASSRGWEQFF. The DNA of the CDR3 is TGTGCCAGCAGCCGCGGGTGGGAGCAGTTCTTC.

The chain recombines TRBV25-1 with TRBJ2-2; D is perhaps TRBD1 (6 bases). The CDR3 extends over 15 amino acids. Germline V CDR1 and CDR2: MGHDK, SYGVNS. Trimming stripped 3 bases from V and 0 bases from J, with 8 bases between. CDR3 bases: TGTGCCAGCAGTGATAACAGGGCGAACACCGGGGAGCTGTTTTTT. It specifies CASSDNRANTGELFF.

The chain employs TRBV13 and TRBJ2-3; TRBD2 aligns across 7 bases. This CDR3 is 15 amino acids long. J lost 4 bases, V lost 3 bases, and 7 bases had no gene match. Germline CDR1 and CDR2: PRHDT and FYEKMQ (reference sequence). The CDR3 sequence is CASSFGGSGADTQYF. In nucleotides, the CDR3 is TGTGCCAGCAGCTTCGGCGGGAGTGGGGCAGATACGCAGTATTTT.

This sequence joins TRBV7-3 and TRBJ2-5, with 7 positions matching TRBD1. The CDR3 totals 13 residues. In germline, CDR1 is SGHTA, CDR2 FQGTGA. The trim removed 6 bases at V and 7 bases at J, leaving 8 bases unmatched. The CDR3 DNA is TGTGCCAGCAGACCTACAGGGGAGTGGACCCAGTACTTC. Protein product: CASRPTGEWTQYF.

The gene calls are TRBV10-3 and TRBJ1-5, with D unresolved. Germline V gene lookup returns CDR1 ENHRY and CDR2 SYGVKD. With 3 bases removed from V and 7 bases from J, the gap between germline ends came to 16 bases. CDR3 length: 15 residues. The CDR3 reads CAISDPRTGAQPQHF. CDR3 DNA sequence: TGTGCCATCAGTGATCCTCGGACTGGCGCACAGCCCCAGCATTTT.

This chain joins TRBV19 and TRBJ2-2, with 7 positions matching TRBD2. The germline CDR1 and CDR2 sequences are LNHDA and SQIVND (reference sequence). This CDR3 is built from 14 residues. The V segment lost 6 bases and the J segment 7 bases; nucleotides outside the gene matches: 8. The CDR3 DNA is TGTGCCAGTAGACGGTCAGGGAGGGGCGGGGAGCTGTTTTTT. Encoded protein: CASRRSGRGGELFF.

The sample holds a few counts of this clone. V usage is TRBV7-9 and J usage is TRBJ2-7, with 10 bases aligning to TRBD1. The CDR3 extends over 15 amino acids. Germline V gives CDR1 SEHNR, CDR2 FQNEAQ (reference sequence). J was trimmed by 2 bases and V by 1 base; bases with no gene match: 2. The CDR3 protein is CASSLETGGPYEQYF. CDR3 coding DNA: TGTGCCAGCAGCTTAGAGACAGGGGGCCCCTACGAGCAGTACTTC.

The genes are TRBV28 and TRBJ2-5, with D maybe TRBD2 (5 bases). V gave up 5 bases and J gave up 2 bases, with 18 bases separating them. Germline V gives CDR1 MDHEN, CDR2 SYDVKM. The CDR3 loop spans 16 amino acids. The CDR3 bases are TGTGCCAGCAGTCCCCGGGAAGGGATTAGGCAAGAGACCCAGTACTTC. As protein: CASSPREGIRQETQYF. The complete variable domain, with remaining parts taken from reference TRBV28 and TRBJ2-5, reads DVKVTQSSRYLVKRTGEKVFLECVQDMDHENMFWYRQDPGLGLRLIYFSYDVKMKEKGDIPEGYSVSREKKERFSLILESASTNQTSMYLCASSPREGIRQETQYFGPGTRLLVL.

V usage is TRBV5-6 and J usage is TRBJ1-1; the D gene is possibly TRBD1 (6 bases). Germline loops: CDR1 SGHDT, CDR2 YYEEEE. V was trimmed by 6 bases and J by 11 bases, leaving 20 bases between them. The length of the CDR3 is 13 residues. This chain's CDR3 is CASTKRGGGEAFF. CDR3 DNA sequence: TGTGCCAGCACCAAGCGAGGGGGAGGGGAGGCTTTCTTT.

V is TRBV4-2 and J is TRBJ1-3; maybe TRBD1 (5 bases). The germline CDR1 and CDR2 sequences are LGHNA and YNFKEQ. This CDR3 region has 16 residues. The germline V and J ends were trimmed by 1 base and 0 bases, with 10 bases remaining between them. The CDR3 nucleotides read TGTGCCAGCAGCCAAGTAGGGGCCACCTCTGGAAACACCATATATTTT. Translating it yields CASSQVGATSGNTIYF.

The genes are TRBV4-1 and TRBJ2-7; D is unresolved. CDR1 is MGHRA, CDR2 YSYEKL, per germline. This CDR3 comprises 15 residues. V lost 1 base and J lost 0, with 10 bases in between. The CDR3: CASSQGSSFSYEQYF. The CDR3 DNA reads as TGCGCCAGCAGCCAAGGGTCCAGCTTCTCCTACGAGCAGTACTTC.

This clone was recorded once. V is TRBV5-1 and J is TRBJ2-3; D is unresolved. CDR1 is SGHRS, CDR2 YFSETQ, per germline. Trimming cost V 6 bases and J 4 bases, with 9 bases left between them. The CDR3 runs 12 residues. The DNA for the CDR3 is TGCGCCAGCATGGGTGTTTCAGATACGCAGTATTTT. It translates to CASMGVSDTQYF.

J is TRBJ2-3 and V is TRBV5-1; TRBD1 matches at 7 bases. CDR3 length: 15 residues. CDR1 is SGHRS and CDR2 is YFSETQ in the germline V gene. Unmatched junction bases numbered 11, after V lost 4 bases and J lost 6 bases. The CDR3 loop reads CASSPVGGGRDTQYF. The CDR3, as DNA: TGCGCCAGCAGCCCGGTAGGGGGCGGTCGGGATACGCAGTATTTT.

The J gene is TRBJ2-3, the V gene TRBV6-1, with D possibly being TRBD1 (6 bases). The germline V gene has CDR1 MNHNS and CDR2 SASEGT. The CDR3 spans 14 residues. The V and J ends lost 7 bases and 4 bases respectively, with 15 bases between them. CDR3 region: CASKYRVGPDTQYF. CDR3 sequence (DNA): TGTGCCAGCAAATACAGGGTCGGGCCAGATACGCAGTATTTT.

This rearrangement joins TRBV9 to TRBJ2-3, with TRBD2 identical over 8 bases. Germline CDR1 reads SGDLS; CDR2 reads YYNGEE. The junction had 8 bases not matched to a gene; V was cut back by 4 bases and J by 1 base. CDR3 length: 16 amino acids. CDR3 coding DNA: TGTGCCAGCAGCCTAGCCGGGACTAGGGGCACAGATACGCAGTATTTT. Its protein product is CASSLAGTRGTDTQYF.

V usage is TRBV7-9 and J usage is TRBJ2-3; D may be TRBD2 (6 bases). Germline values: CDR1 SEHNR, CDR2 FQNEAQ (reference sequence). The CDR3 covers 14 residues. With 4 bases removed from V and 2 bases from J, the gap between germline ends came to 10 bases. For the CDR3, the DNA is TGTGCCAGCAGCTATGGGGACTTCACAGATACGCAGTATTTT. This codes for CASSYGDFTDTQYF.

V is TRBV27 and J is TRBJ2-2; D is perhaps TRBD2 (6 bases). The CDR3 is made up of 15 amino acids. The V end lost 1 base, the J end lost 2 bases, and 8 bases lay between the germline ends. Per germline, CDR1 MNHEY and CDR2 SMNVEV (reference sequence). The CDR3 reads CASSLYGSNTGELFF. For the CDR3, the DNA is TGTGCCAGCAGTTTATACGGGAGTAACACCGGGGAGCTGTTTTTT.

This chain links TRBV6-5 with TRBJ1-5; no firm D call. V was clipped by 0 bases and J by 3 bases, with 9 bases between them. CDR3 length equals 15 residues. Germline CDR1 is MNHEY and CDR2 is SVGAGI. The CDR3 sequence: CASSYSRSLNQPQHF. The CDR3 nucleotides read TGTGCCAGCAGTTACTCGAGGTCCCTCAATCAGCCCCAGCATTTT.

The CDR3 nucleotides read TGCGCCAGCAGCCAAGATGGTCAGGGATTAGTCTACACCTTC. Protein product: CASSQDGQGLVYTF. J is TRBJ1-2 and V is TRBV4-1, with a tentative D call TRBD1 (5 bases). This CDR3 has 14 amino acids. Trimming took 0 bases from V and 10 from J, leaving 15 bases between them. Germline CDR1 and CDR2: MGHRA and YSYEKL.

The chain is built from TRBV7-2 and TRBJ2-2; D remains unclear. V gave up 5 bases and J gave up 3 bases, with 10 bases separating them. CDR3 length equals 14 residues. Per germline, CDR1 SGHTA and CDR2 FQGNSA. For the CDR3, the DNA is TGTGCCAGCAGCCCTGCAAGGGACACCGGGGAGCTGTTTTTT. Amino acids: CASSPARDTGELFF. Based on the CDR3 plus reference TRBV7-2 and TRBJ2-2, the full variable domain is GAGVSQSPSNKVTEKGKDVELRCDPISGHTALYWYRQSLGQGLEFLIYFQGNSAPDKSGLPSDRFSAERTGGSVSTLTIQRTQQEDSAVYLCASSPARDTGELFFGEGSRLTVL.